This record concerns one T cell receptor beta chain sequence. Antigen unknown. This record comes from a study of regulatory T cells in long-lasting Graves disease. Time point given: newly diagnosed GD, antithyroid drugs for less than 3 months. PBMCs provided the RNA from which the TCR library was made. Graves' disease diagnosis relied on American Thyroid Association guidelines. According to the study, TCR beta libraries were built with iRepertoire HTBI primers and CDR3-region Arm-PCR. TCRdb redid the calling of the multiplex PCR reads with MiXCR, one entry per CDR3 protein. The data show some 410,000 distinct CDR3 sequences, less than 20% seen once. Study conclusions and caveats: Because few samples were included, accuracy may have been lower. Persistent Graves' patients showed reduced TCR diversity versus newly diagnosed patients.

These records were also assigned to another study, of T cells in Graves' hyperthyroidism and ophthalmopathy.

The specimen comprised peripheral blood mononuclear cells (PBMCs), sampled at new diagnosis, from a patient treated with antithyroid drugs. This TCR derives from a woman aged 30 to 39 with Graves disease.

The CDR3, as DNA: TGTGCCAGCAGCTTAGGTTCAAGGAATTCACCCCTCCACTTT. Translating it yields CASSLGSRNSPLHF. The rearrangement joins TRBV7-9 to TRBJ1-6; D unresolved. Germline values: CDR1 SEHNR, CDR2 FQNEAQ (reference sequence). Trimming stripped 1 base from V and 7 bases from J, with 8 bases between. CDR3 length: 14 residues.